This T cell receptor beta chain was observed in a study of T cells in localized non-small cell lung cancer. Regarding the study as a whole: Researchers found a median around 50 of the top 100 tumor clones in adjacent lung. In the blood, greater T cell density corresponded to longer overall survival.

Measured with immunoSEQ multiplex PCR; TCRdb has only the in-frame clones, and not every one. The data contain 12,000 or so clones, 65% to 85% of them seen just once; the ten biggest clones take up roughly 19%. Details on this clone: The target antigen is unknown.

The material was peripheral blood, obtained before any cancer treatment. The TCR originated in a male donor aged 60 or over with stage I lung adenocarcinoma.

The CDR3 nucleotides read TGCGCCAGCAGCTTGCGTGGAAACACCATATATTTT. This sequence encodes CASSLRGNTIYF. The chain employs TRBV5-1 and TRBJ1-3; D call uncertain. The V gene lost 1 base and the J gene lost 3 bases, with 2 bases spanning the gap. Per germline, CDR1 SGHRS and CDR2 YFSETQ. The length of the CDR3 is 12 residues.